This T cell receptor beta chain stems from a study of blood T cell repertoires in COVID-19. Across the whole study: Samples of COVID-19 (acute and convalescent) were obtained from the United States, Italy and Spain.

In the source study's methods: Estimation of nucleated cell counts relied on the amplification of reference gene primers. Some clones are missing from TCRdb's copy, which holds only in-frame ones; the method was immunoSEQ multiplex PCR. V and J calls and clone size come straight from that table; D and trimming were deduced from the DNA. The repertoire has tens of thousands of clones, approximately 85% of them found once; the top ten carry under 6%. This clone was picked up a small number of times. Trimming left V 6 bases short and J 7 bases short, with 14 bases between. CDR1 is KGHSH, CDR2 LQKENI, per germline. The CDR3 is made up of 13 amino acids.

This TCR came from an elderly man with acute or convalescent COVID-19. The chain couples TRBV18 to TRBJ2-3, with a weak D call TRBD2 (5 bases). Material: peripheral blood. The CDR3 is CASSRTRENTQYF. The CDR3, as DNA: TGTGCCAGCTCGCGCACCCGGGAAAATACGCAGTATTTT.